Each of the 12 T cell receptor beta chains below was sequenced from the same sample in a study of T cells in Graves' hyperthyroidism and ophthalmopathy. There were TCR beta CDR3 regions amplified from RNA transcripts. RT-PCR in the first round (using the HTBI primer set) targeted the TCR CDR3. MiXCR, run by TCRdb on the multiplex PCR reads, gives a single entry per CDR3 protein. The top ten hold 11% of the sample, which has about 520,000 distinct CDR3 sequences, roughly a quarter seen once. Material for sequencing was blood. These receptors all stem from a woman aged 25 to 39 with Graves' ophthalmopathy.

The chain recombines TRBV27 with TRBJ1-5; perhaps TRBD1 as D (5 bases). The V end lost 3 bases, the J end lost 8 bases, and 14 bases lay between the germline ends. The germline V gene has CDR1 MNHEY and CDR2 SMNVEV (reference sequence). CDR3 length equals 14 residues. CDR3 nucleotide sequence: TGTGCCAGCAGTTTCAGGGCTGATGAGAAGCCCCAGCATTTT. This encodes CASSFRADEKPQHF.

As DNA, the CDR3 is TGTGCCAGCTCCCAAGGGCCGATACCCGACGAGCAGTACTTC. Its translation: CASSQGPIPDEQYF. V and J are TRBV9 and TRBJ2-7; D gene uncertain. This CDR3 contains 14 residues. V was clipped by 7 bases and J by 5 bases, with 19 bases between them. Germline CDR1 and CDR2: SGDLS and YYNGEE.

The chain is built from TRBV6-5 and TRBJ2-5; D possibly uses TRBD1 or TRBD2 (5 bases each). The CDR3 is 15 residues long. Trimming took off 4 bases at V and 4 bases at J, with 16 bases between the two ends. Germline V gene data show CDR1 as MNHEY and CDR2 as SVGAGI. Written as DNA, the CDR3 is TGTGCCAGCAGTTCAACTAGGGACCTGGGAGAGACCCAGTACTTC. Protein product: CASSSTRDLGETQYF.

There are many counts of this clonotype. CDR3 DNA sequence: TGCAGTTCAACCCCGGGTGGGATAGAGGGCTACACCTTC. This sequence encodes CSSTPGGIEGYTF. The chain has TRBV20-1 and TRBJ1-2; no definite D call. CDR3 length: 13 residues. Germline CDR1 is DFQATT and CDR2 is SNEGSKA (reference sequence). V was trimmed by 8 bases and J by 8 bases, leaving 21 bases between them.

This sequence joins TRBV13 and TRBJ1-3, with a weak D call TRBD1 (6 bases). The CDR3 has 16 residues. Germline CDR1 is PRHDT and CDR2 is FYEKMQ (reference sequence). Trimming stripped 5 bases from V and 0 bases from J, with 14 bases between. The CDR3 here is CASSPNRVYSGNTIYF. Written as DNA, the CDR3 is TGTGCCAGCAGCCCTAACAGGGTCTACTCTGGAAACACCATATATTTT.

This clonotype has a count of ten or more. The chain carries TRBV6-2 or TRBV6-3 and TRBJ1-5, with 7 bases identical to TRBD1. The CDR3 consists of 15 residues. In germline, CDR1 is MNHEY, CDR2 SVGEGT. The J segment lost 0 bases and the V segment lost 6 bases, leaving 5 bases of the junction unmatched. CDR3: CASSRGQFSNQPQHF. For the CDR3, the DNA is TGTGCCAGCAGCCGGGGACAGTTTAGCAATCAGCCCCAGCATTTT.

This clonotype showed up many times. The rearrangement links TRBV7-8 to TRBJ1-2; 8 positions match TRBD1. J was trimmed by 6 bases and V by 10 bases; bases with no gene match: 7. The CDR3 consists of 12 residues. Looked up from germline, CDR1 is SGHVS and CDR2 is FQNEAQ. The CDR3, as DNA: TGTGCCACCCTGACAGGGGTGGATGGCTACACCTTC. Protein: CATLTGVDGYTF.

This clonotype was recorded many times. The rearrangement joins TRBV6-5 to TRBJ1-1; the D is unclear. The CDR3 runs 16 residues. Trimming left V 0 bases short and J 0 bases short, with 11 bases between. Per germline, CDR1 MNHEY and CDR2 SVGAGI. CDR3 DNA sequence: TGTGCCAGCAGTTACTCGAATCAGGTCATGAACACTGAAGCTTTCTTT. Protein: CASSYSNQVMNTEAFF.

This clonotype was detected many times. The chain links TRBV20-1 to TRBJ2-7; a weak D match, TRBD2 (6 bases). Germline CDR1 is DFQATT and CDR2 is SNEGSKA (reference sequence). CDR3 length: 14 amino acids. V lost 5 bases, J lost 2 bases, and 16 bases lay in between. CDR3 sequence: CSAVAAHRTYEQYF. CDR3 bases: TGCAGTGCTGTAGCGGCTCACCGAACCTACGAGCAGTACTTC.

The chain is built from TRBV12-3 or TRBV12-4 and TRBJ2-7; perhaps TRBD2 as D (5 bases). With 2 bases removed from V and 6 bases from J, the gap between germline ends came to 11 bases. The CDR3 covers 13 residues. This CDR3 reads CASSLNRDGEQYF. Here the CDR3 DNA reads TGTGCCAGCAGTTTAAACCGGGATGGCGAGCAGTACTTC.

The rearrangement joins TRBV20-1 to TRBJ2-5; D perhaps matches TRBD2 (5 bases). The germline V gene encodes CDR1 DFQATT and CDR2 SNEGSKA (reference sequence). V shed 5 bases and J shed 1 base, with 11 bases lying between them. The CDR3 runs 13 residues. Here the CDR3 reads CSASRTVQETQYF. In DNA, the CDR3 is TGCAGTGCTTCACGGACTGTCCAAGAGACCCAGTACTTC.

This clonotype was detected many times. The chain joins TRBV5-1 to TRBJ1-5, with unresolved D. Germline lookup yields CDR1 SGHRS and CDR2 YFSETQ. Trimming removed 0 bases from V and 6 bases from J, with 13 bases in between. CDR3 length equals 15 residues. The CDR3, as DNA: TGCGCCAGCAGCTTGGAAGGGTACGGAAGTCAGCCCCAGCATTTT. Protein product: CASSLEGYGSQPQHF.